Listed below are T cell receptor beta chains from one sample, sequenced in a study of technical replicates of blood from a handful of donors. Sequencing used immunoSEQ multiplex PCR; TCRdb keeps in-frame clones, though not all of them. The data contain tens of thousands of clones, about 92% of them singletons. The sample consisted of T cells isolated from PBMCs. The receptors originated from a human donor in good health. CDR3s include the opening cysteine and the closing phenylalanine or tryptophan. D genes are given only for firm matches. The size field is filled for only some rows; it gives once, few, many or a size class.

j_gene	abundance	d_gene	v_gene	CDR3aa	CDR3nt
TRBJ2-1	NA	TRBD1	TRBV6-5	CASSWGQRASEQFF	TGTGCCAGCAGCTGGGGACAGAGGGCCAGCGAGCAGTTCTTC
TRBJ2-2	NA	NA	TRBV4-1	CASSQDPQTGELFF	TGCGCCAGCAGCCAAGACCCCCAAACCGGGGAGCTGTTTTTT
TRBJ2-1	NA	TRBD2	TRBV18	CASSPGRENVNEQFF	TGTGCCAGCTCACCAGGGCGGGAGAATGTAAATGAGCAGTTCTTC
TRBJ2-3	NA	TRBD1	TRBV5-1	CASSLVGTGTDTQYF	TGCGCCAGCAGCTTGGTGGGGACAGGTACAGATACGCAGTATTTT
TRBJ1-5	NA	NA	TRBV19	CASSISPYQAQHF	TGTGCCAGTAGTATTAGTCCTTATCAGGCCCAGCATTTT
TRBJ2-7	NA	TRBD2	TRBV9	CASSVVAGGPFYEQYF	TGTGCCAGCAGCGTAGTAGCGGGAGGCCCCTTCTACGAGCAGTACTTC
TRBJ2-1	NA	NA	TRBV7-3	CASRWRDNEQFF	TGTGCCAGCCGATGGAGGGACAATGAGCAGTTCTTC
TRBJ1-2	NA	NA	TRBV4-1	CASSQYFRTENYGYTF	TGCGCCAGCAGCCAATACTTTCGGACAGAAAACTATGGCTACACCTTC
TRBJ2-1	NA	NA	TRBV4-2	CASSLPRSHNEQFF	TGTGCCAGCAGCCTTCCGAGGTCCCACAATGAGCAGTTCTTC
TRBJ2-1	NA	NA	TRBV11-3	CASSPPGYNEQFF	TGTGCCAGCAGCCCCCCGGGCTACAATGAGCAGTTCTTC
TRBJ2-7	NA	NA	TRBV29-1	CSVEEGDYPSSSYEQYF	TGCAGCGTTGAAGAAGGGGATTATCCGTCAAGCTCCTACGAGCAGTACTTC
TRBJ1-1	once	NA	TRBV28	CASTLSANTEAFF	TGTGCCAGCACCCTCAGTGCGAACACTGAAGCTTTCTTT
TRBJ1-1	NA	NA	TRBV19	CASSPHGNTEAFF	TGTGCCAGTAGCCCACATGGGAACACTGAAGCTTTCTTT
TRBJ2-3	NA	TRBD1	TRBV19	CASSRQGKEDTQYF	TGTGCCAGTAGCCGACAGGGGAAGGAGGATACGCAGTATTTT
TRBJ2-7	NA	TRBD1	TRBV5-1	CASSFGGQGRYEQYF	TGCGCCAGCAGCTTCGGGGGACAGGGGAGGTACGAGCAGTACTTC
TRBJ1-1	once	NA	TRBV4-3	CASSQVVWAAGAFF	TGCGCCAGCAGCCAAGTGGTTTGGGCGGCGGGGGCTTTCTTT
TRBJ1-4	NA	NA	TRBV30	CAWSVNSEKLFF	TGTGCCTGGAGTGTTAACAGTGAAAAACTGTTTTTT
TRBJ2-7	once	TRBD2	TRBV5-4	CASSLEREGGYEQYF	TGTGCCAGCAGCTTGGAGCGGGAGGGTGGTTACGAGCAGTACTTC
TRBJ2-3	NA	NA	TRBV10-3	CAISDGGLSTDTQYF	TGTGCCATCAGTGACGGGGGATTGAGCACAGATACGCAGTATTTT
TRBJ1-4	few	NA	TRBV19	CASSIQGTRSEKLFF	TGTGCCAGTAGTATCCAGGGGACACGCTCGGAGAAACTGTTTTTT
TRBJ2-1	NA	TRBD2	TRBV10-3	CAIKLAGYNEQFF	TGTGCCATCAAATTAGCGGGATATAATGAGCAGTTCTTC
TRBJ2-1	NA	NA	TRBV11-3	CASSSRSAGPWNEQFF	TGTGCCAGCAGCTCGAGATCAGCGGGCCCATGGAATGAGCAGTTCTTC
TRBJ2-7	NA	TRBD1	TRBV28	CASGPRDRGYEQYF	TGTGCCAGCGGCCCCCGGGACAGGGGATACGAGCAGTACTTC
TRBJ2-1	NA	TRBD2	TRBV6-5	CASSYEREGFNEQFF	TGTGCCAGCAGTTACGAGCGGGAGGGTTTCAATGAGCAGTTCTTC